The 11 T cell receptor beta chains below all came from one sample that was sequenced in a study. TCRdb reprocessed the 5' RACE reads via MiXCR and lists one record per CDR3 protein. Here the sample spans about 55,000 distinct CDR3 sequences, about a sixth being singletons. The specimen sequenced was naive CD4+ T cells sorted from blood. Subset given: naive CD4+ T cells, CD4+CD45RA+CD25-. The receptors were gathered from a female donor with breast cancer.

The chain carries TRBV6-5 and TRBJ1-2; 10 positions agree with TRBD1. The ends lost 0 bases at V and 6 bases at J; junction bases unmatched: 7. This CDR3 contains 16 residues. CDR1 and CDR2 (germline): MNHEY, SVGAGI. In DNA form, the CDR3 reads TGTGCCAGCAGTTACTCCCCCGGACAGGGGGGAGATGGCTACACCTTC. It translates to CASSYSPGQGGDGYTF.

This clonotype was seen more than once but under ten times. V and J are TRBV5-1 and TRBJ1-2; D is unresolved. CDR1 and CDR2 from the germline V gene are SGHRS and YFSETQ. CDR3 length equals 14 residues. V was clipped by 0 bases and J by 4 bases, with 10 bases between them. The DNA of the CDR3 is TGCGCCAGCAGCTTGGGTCTAGTTGCCTATGGCTACACCTTC. Translation gives CASSLGLVAYGYTF.

Many counts were recorded for this clonotype. The genes are TRBV20-1 and TRBJ2-7; possible D gene TRBD2, 6 bases. V shed 5 bases and J shed 7 bases, with 21 bases lying between them. CDR1 is DFQATT and CDR2 is SNEGSKA in the germline V gene (reference sequence). The CDR3 contains 14 residues. The CDR3 reads CSAQRLVRVGEQYF. As DNA, the CDR3 is TGCAGTGCTCAAAGACTAGTACGGGTTGGGGAGCAGTACTTC.

Only a few counts were recorded for this clonotype. No conserved phenylalanine or tryptophan ends this CDR3, so it is likely a read error. The DNA is omitted, as the CDR3 cannot be located on it reliably, and the CDR3 follows TCRdb's listing. The gene calls are TRBV11-2 and TRBJ2-4; the D call of TRBD2 is as the table states it, not checked on the DNA. The V gene's germline CDR1 is SGHAT and CDR2 FQNNGV. Termini included, the CDR3 measures 11 amino acids. The CDR3 loop reads CASSAGTSPRI.

This clonotype has a count of ten or more. The gene calls are TRBV20-1 and TRBJ1-1, with 9 bases identical to TRBD1. Losses at the gene ends were 3 bases for V and 7 bases for J; bases not matched to a gene: 12. CDR3 length equals 15 residues. CDR1 DFQATT and CDR2 SNEGSKA come from the germline V gene (reference sequence). This chain's CDR3 is CSARAPDRGNVEAFF. In DNA form, the CDR3 reads TGCAGTGCTAGGGCCCCTGACAGGGGGAATGTTGAAGCTTTCTTT.

The chain carries TRBV4-2 and TRBJ1-6; 9 nucleotides agree with TRBD1. CDR3 length: 17 residues. The V gene's germline CDR1 is LGHNA and CDR2 YNFKEQ. V was clipped by 3 bases and J by 9 bases; unmatched bases: 12. The CDR3 here is CASSHSPGQGLISPLHF. The CDR3 DNA follows: TGTGCCAGCAGCCATTCTCCGGGACAGGGTCTGATTTCACCCCTCCACTTT.

This clonotype was recorded a few times. The CDR3 DNA sequence: TGCGCCAGCAGCCCCAATGTGTTGTACGAGCAGTACTTC. The encoded protein is CASSPNVLYEQYF. J is TRBJ2-7 and V is TRBV4-1; D remains ambiguous. From germline, CDR1 is MGHRA and CDR2 YSYEKL. The V end lost 4 bases, the J end lost 4 bases, and 11 bases lay between the germline ends. The CDR3 loop spans 13 amino acids.

The chain carries TRBV20-1 and TRBJ1-1; D remains unclear. Germline-derived CDR1 and CDR2 are DFQATT and SNEGSKA (reference sequence). Deletions cut 7 bases from V and 4 bases from J, with 19 bases between. CDR3 size: 14 residues. The DNA for the CDR3 is TGCAGTGTCACCGGGAAAACCACGGGCACTGAAGCTTTCTTT. It codes for CSVTGKTTGTEAFF.

This chain joins TRBV5-1 and TRBJ1-1; 9 bases match TRBD1. With 2 bases clipped from V and 5 bases from J, the junction kept 10 bases outside the gene matches. This CDR3 has 16 residues. The germline gives CDR1 SGHRS, CDR2 YFSETQ. CDR3 residues: CASSFKPGQGITEAFF. The CDR3 nucleotides are TGCGCCAGCAGCTTCAAACCGGGACAGGGTATAACTGAAGCTTTCTTT.

Worth noting for this clonotype: As the CDR3 is not closed by the conserved phenylalanine or tryptophan, this likely results from a read error. V usage is TRBV5-1 and J usage is TRBJ1-5; D is perhaps TRBD1 (5 bases). The CDR3 runs to 16 residues. Germline values: CDR1 SGHRS, CDR2 YFSETQ. V was shortened by 4 bases and J by 0 bases, with 14 bases between the two germline ends. This chain's CDR3 is CASSLDGDYSNQPQHL. The CDR3 region has the DNA TGCGCCAGCAGCCTGGACGGGGACTATAGCAATCAGCCCCAGCATTTA.

The chain recombines TRBV6-5 with TRBJ1-4; D is ambiguous. Germline CDR1 reads MNHEY; CDR2 reads SVGAGI. Trimming took 8 bases from V and 3 from J, leaving 10 bases between them. The CDR3 is made up of 13 amino acids. CDR3 residues: CASSRQPNEKLFF. The CDR3 nucleotides read TGTGCCAGCTCGAGGCAGCCTAATGAAAAACTGTTTTTT.